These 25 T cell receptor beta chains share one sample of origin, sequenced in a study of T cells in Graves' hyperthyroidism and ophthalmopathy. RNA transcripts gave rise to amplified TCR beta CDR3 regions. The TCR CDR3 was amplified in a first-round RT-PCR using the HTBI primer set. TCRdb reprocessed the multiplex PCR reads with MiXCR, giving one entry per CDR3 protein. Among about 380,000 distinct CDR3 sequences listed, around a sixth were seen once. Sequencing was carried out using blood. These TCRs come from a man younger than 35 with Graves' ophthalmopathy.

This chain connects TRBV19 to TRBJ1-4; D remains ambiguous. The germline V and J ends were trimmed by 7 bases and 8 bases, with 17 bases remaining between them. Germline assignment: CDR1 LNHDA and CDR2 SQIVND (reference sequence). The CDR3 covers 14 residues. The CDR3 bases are TGTGCCAGTACCGGGAAGCCCCAACAAGAAAAACTGTTTTTT. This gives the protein CASTGKPQQEKLFF.

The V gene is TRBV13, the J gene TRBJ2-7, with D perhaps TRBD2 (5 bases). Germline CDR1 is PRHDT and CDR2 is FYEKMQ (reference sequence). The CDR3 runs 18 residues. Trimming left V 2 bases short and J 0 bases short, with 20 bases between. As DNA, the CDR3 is TGTGCCAGCAGCTTAAAAGGAGGTCCGACATGGATCTCCTACGAGCAGTACTTC. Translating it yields CASSLKGGPTWISYEQYF.

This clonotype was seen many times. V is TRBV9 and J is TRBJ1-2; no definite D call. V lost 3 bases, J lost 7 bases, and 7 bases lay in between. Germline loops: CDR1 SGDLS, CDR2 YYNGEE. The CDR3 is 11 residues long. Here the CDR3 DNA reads TGTGCCAGCAGCGGTGGAGGTGGCTACACCTTC. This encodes CASSGGGGYTF.

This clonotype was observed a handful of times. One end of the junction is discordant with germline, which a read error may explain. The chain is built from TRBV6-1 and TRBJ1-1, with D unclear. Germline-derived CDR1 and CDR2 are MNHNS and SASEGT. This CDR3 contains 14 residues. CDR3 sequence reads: CAGLTDQGSNEAFF. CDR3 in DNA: TGCGCCGGATTGACGGACCAAGGGAGTAATGAAGCTTTCTTT.

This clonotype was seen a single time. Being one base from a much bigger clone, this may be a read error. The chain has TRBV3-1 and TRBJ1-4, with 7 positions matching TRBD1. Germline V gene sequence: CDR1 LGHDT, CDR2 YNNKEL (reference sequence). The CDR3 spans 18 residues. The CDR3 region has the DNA TGTGTCAGCAGCCCAGCGGGCAGGGGGGCTGCAACTAATGAAAAACTGTTTTTT. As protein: CVSSPAGRGAATNEKLFF.

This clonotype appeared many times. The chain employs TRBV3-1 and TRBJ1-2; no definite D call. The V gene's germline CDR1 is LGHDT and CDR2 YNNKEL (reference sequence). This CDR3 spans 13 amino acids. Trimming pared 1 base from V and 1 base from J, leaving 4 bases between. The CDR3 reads CASSQVLNYGYTF. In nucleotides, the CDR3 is TGTGCCAGCAGCCAAGTCCTTAACTATGGCTACACCTTC.

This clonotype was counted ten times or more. The CDR3 is CSAGWERGYSPLHF. CDR3 sequence (DNA): TGCAGTGCTGGGTGGGAGAGGGGGTATTCACCCCTCCACTTT. This chain joins TRBV20-1 and TRBJ1-6, with a tentative D call TRBD1 (6 bases). Germline assignment: CDR1 DFQATT and CDR2 SNEGSKA (reference sequence). The CDR3 contains 14 residues. V dropped 5 bases and J dropped 8 bases, with 16 bases sitting between them.

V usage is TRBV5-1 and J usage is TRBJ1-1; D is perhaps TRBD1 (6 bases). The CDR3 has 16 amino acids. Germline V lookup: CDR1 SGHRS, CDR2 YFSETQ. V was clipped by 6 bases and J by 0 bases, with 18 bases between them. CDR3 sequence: CASTLSMGHMNTEAFF. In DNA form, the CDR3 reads TGCGCCAGCACCCTTTCGATGGGACACATGAACACTGAAGCTTTCTTT. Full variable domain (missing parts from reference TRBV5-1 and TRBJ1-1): KAGVTQTPRYLIKTRGQQVTLSCSPISGHRSVSWYQQTPGQGLQFLFEYFSETQRNKGNFPGRFSGRQFSNSRSEMNVSTLELGDSALYLCASTLSMGHMNTEAFFGQGTRLTVV.

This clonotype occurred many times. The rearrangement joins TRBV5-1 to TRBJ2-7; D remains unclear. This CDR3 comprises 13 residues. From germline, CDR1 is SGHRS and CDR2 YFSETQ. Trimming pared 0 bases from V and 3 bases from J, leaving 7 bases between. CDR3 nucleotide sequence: TGCGCCAGCAGCTTGGGATACAACTACGAGCAGTACTTC. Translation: CASSLGYNYEQYF.

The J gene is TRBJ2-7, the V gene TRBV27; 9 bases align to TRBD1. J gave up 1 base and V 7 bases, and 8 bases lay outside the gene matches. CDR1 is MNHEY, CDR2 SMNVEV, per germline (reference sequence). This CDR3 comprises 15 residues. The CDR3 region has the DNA TGTGCCAGCACCCCCCCCGGGACAGGGTCCTACGAGCAGTACTTC. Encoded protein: CASTPPGTGSYEQYF.

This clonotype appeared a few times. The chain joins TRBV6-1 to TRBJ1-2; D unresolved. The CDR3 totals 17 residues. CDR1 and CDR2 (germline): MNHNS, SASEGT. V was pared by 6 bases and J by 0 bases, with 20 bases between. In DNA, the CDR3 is TGTGCCAGCAGAGGGCCAGGTTCGAAGTTAGCTAACTATGGCTACACCTTC. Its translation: CASRGPGSKLANYGYTF.

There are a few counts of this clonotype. The CDR3 region has the DNA TGTGCCAGCAGCGTAACAGGGCGCGAGACCCAGTACTTC. Protein sequence: CASSVTGRETQYF. The V call is TRBV9, the J call TRBJ2-5; possibly TRBD1 for D (6 bases). Germline-derived CDR1 and CDR2 are SGDLS and YYNGEE. CDR3 length: 13 amino acids. The V gene lost 1 base and the J gene lost 5 bases, with 9 bases spanning the gap.

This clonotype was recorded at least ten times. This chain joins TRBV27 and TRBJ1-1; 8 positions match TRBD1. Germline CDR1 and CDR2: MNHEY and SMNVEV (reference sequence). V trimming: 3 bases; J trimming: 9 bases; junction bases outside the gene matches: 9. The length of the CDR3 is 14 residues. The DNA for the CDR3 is TGTGCCAGCAGTTTGTCTGTACGGACAGGGAAAGCTTTCTTT. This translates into CASSLSVRTGKAFF.

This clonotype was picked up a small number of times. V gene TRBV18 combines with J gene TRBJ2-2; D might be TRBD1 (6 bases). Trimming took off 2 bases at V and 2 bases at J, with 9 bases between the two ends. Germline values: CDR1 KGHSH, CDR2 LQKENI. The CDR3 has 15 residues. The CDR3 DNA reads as TGTGCCAGCTCACCATCAGGGGCCAACACCGGGGAGCTGTTTTTT. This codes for CASSPSGANTGELFF.

DNA for the CDR3: TGTGCCAGCAGCGCCGGGACAGGGACTCGGTATGGCTACACCTTC. It encodes CASSAGTGTRYGYTF. V is TRBV7-8 and J is TRBJ1-2; 9 nucleotides agree with TRBD1. The CDR3 runs to 15 residues. V dropped 5 bases and J dropped 5; count of bases not matched to a gene: 9. Germline V gene sequence: CDR1 SGHVS, CDR2 FQNEAQ.

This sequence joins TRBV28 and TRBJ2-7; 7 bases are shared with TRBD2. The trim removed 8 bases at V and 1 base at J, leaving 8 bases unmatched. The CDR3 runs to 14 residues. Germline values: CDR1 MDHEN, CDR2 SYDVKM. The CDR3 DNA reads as TGTGCCAGCCCCCCCTCTAGCGGTTCCTACGAGCAGTACTTC. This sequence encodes CASPPSSGSYEQYF.

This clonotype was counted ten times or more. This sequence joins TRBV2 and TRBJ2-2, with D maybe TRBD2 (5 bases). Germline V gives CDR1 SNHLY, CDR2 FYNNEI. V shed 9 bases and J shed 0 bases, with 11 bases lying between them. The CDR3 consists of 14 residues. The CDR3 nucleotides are TGTGCCAGAGACCGAGGGTCGAACACCGGGGAGCTGTTTTTT. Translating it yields CARDRGSNTGELFF. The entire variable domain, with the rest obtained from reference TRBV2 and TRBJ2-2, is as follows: EPEVTQTPSHQVTQMGQEVILRCVPISNHLYFYWYRQILGQKVEFLVSFYNNEISEKSEIFDDQFSVERPDGSNFTLKIRSTKLEDSAMYFCARDRGSNTGELFFGEGSRLTVL.

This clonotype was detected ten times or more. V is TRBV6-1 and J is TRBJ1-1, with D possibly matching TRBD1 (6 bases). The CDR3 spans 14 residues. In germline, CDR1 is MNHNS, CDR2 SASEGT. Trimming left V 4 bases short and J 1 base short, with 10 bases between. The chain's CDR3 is CASSGGQANTEAFF. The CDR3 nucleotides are TGTGCCAGCAGTGGGGGACAAGCGAACACTGAAGCTTTCTTT.

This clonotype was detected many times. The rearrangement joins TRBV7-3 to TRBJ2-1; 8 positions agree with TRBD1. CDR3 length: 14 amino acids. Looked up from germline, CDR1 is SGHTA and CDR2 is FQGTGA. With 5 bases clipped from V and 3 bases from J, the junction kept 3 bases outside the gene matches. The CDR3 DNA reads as TGTGCCAGCAGCCCAGGGGGCGTCTACAATGAGCAGTTCTTC. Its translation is CASSPGGVYNEQFF.

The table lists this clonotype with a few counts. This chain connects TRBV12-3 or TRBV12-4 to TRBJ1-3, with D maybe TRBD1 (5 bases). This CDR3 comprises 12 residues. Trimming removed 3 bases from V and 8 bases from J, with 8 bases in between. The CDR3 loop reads CASSFEGYTIYF. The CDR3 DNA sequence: TGTGCCAGCAGTTTCGAGGGGTACACCATATATTTT.

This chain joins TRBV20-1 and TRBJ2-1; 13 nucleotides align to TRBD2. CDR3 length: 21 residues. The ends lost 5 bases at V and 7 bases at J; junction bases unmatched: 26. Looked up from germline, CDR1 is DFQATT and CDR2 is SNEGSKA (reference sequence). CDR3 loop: CSAPELGRGLAGSSSGNEQFF. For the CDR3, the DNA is TGCAGTGCTCCCGAGCTTGGGAGGGGACTAGCGGGATCATCCTCTGGGAATGAGCAGTTCTTC.

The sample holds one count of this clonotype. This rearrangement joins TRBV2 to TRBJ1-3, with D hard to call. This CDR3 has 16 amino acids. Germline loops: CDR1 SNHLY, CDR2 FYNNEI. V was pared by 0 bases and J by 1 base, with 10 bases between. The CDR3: CASSEAHGLSGNTIYF. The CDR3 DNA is TGTGCCAGCAGTGAAGCGCACGGCCTTTCTGGAAACACCATATATTTT.

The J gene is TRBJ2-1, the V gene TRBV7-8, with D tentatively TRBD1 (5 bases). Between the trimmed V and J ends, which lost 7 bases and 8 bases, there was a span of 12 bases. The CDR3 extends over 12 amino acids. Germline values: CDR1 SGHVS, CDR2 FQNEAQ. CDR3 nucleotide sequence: TGTGCCAGCATTAGGGGCGGACATGAGCAGTTCTTC. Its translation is CASIRGGHEQFF.

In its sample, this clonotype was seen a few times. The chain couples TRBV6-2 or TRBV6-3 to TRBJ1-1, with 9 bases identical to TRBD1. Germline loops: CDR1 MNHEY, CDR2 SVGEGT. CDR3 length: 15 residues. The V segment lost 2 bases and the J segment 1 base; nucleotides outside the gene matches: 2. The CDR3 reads CASSYPGQGNTEAFF. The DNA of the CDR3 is TGTGCCAGCAGTTACCCGGGACAGGGGAACACTGAAGCTTTCTTT.

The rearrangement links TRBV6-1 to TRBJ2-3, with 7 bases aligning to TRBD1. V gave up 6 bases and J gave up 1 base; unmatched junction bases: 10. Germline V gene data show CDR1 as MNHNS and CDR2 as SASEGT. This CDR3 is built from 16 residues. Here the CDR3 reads CASSSFRDRGTDTQYF. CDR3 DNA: TGTGCCAGCAGCTCCTTCCGGGACAGAGGCACAGATACGCAGTATTTT.